A selection of T cell receptor beta chains follows, all from one sample in a study of CD8 T cells in ankylosing spondylitis. TCRdb analysed the 5' RACE reads with MiXCR anew, one entry per CDR3 protein. This sample has under 850,000 distinct CDR3 sequences, with over 15% found just once. Sequenced input: blood, either unsorted or a sorted T cell fraction (not recorded which). The receptor source for this set is a male donor with ankylosing spondylitis. Both conserved end residues are part of each CDR3.

v_gene,j_gene,CDR3aa
TRBV29-1,TRBJ2-4,CSVLDRNLAKNIQYF
TRBV30,TRBJ1-6,CAWEPGQGRNSPLHF
TRBV7-9,TRBJ1-1,CASSLVEGRVAFF
TRBV5-6,TRBJ2-3,CASSGGLAGYRYRDTQYF
TRBV11-2,TRBJ2-1,CASISSSYNEQFF
TRBV4-1,TRBJ2-7,CASSKLASGSYEQYF
TRBV7-2,TRBJ1-5,CASRKGAASNQPQHF
TRBV24-1,TRBJ2-3,CATSDLDRGNTDTQYF
TRBV10-3,TRBJ1-2,CAISESGGRGYTF
TRBV6-5,TRBJ1-4,CASSYSRQFRGTNEKLFF
TRBV12-5,TRBJ2-6,CASGPGTSFSGANVLTF
TRBV4-3,TRBJ2-3,CASSQEVWVNTDTQYF
TRBV7-3,TRBJ2-2,CASSTGGEGTGELFF
TRBV5-1,TRBJ2-7,CASSPTTGSYEQYF
TRBV3-1,TRBJ2-7,CASSPKVSYEQYF
TRBV28,TRBJ2-1,CASSSFYSGRTNEQFF